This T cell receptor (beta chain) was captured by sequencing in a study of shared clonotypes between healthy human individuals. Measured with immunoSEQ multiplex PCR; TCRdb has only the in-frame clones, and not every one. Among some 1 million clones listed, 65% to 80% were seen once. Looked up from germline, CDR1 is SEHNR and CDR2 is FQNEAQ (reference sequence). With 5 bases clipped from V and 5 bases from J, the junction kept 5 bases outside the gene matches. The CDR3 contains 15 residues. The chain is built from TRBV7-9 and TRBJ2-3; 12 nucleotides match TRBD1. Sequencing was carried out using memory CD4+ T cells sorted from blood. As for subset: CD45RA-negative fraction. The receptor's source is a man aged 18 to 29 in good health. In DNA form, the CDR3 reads TGTGCCAGCAGCCGGGACAGGGGGCGGAGAGATACGCAGTATTTT. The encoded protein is CASSRDRGRRDTQYF.